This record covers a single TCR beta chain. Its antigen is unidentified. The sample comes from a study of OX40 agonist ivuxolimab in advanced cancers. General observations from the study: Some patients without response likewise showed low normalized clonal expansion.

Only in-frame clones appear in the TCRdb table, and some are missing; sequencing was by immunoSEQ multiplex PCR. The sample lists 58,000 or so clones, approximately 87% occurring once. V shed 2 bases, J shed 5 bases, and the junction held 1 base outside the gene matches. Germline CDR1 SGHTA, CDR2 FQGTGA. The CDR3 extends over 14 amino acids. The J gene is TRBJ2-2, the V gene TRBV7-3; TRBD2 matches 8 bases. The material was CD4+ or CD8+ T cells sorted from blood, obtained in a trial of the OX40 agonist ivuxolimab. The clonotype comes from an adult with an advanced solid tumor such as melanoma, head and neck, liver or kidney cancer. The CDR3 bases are TGTGCCAGCAGCTTAGCGGGGGGAACCGGGGAGCTGTTTTTT. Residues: CASSLAGGTGELFF.